Listed below are T cell receptor beta chains from one sample, sequenced in a study of T cells after yellow fever vaccination. TCRdb re-analysed the 5' RACE reads in MiXCR, keeping a single row per CDR3 protein. The table has about 340,000 distinct CDR3 sequences, around 12% seen once. Sequencing used CD4+ T cells sorted from PBMCs, obtained 15 days after the yellow fever booster vaccination. Receptors were obtained from a man aged 18 to 35 who received the YFV17D yellow fever vaccine. Both conserved end residues are part of each CDR3. Each record gives: J gene, D gene, clone size, V gene, CDR3 protein, CDR3 DNA. A D gene is named only where the DNA matches it firmly. The size field is filled for only some rows; it gives once, few, many or a size class.

TRBJ2-3	-	many	TRBV12-5	CASGPGTANLGTQYF	TGTGCTAGTGGTCCCGGGACTGCCAACCTCGGTACGCAGTATTTT
TRBJ1-4	-	-	TRBV27	CASSLRAHLNEKLFF	TGTGCCAGCAGTTTACGGGCTCACCTCAATGAAAAACTGTTTTTT
TRBJ1-1	-	-	TRBV14	CASSLQLTRGTEAFF	TGTGCCAGCAGCCTACAGTTGACCCGGGGCACTGAAGCTTTCTTT
TRBJ2-1	TRBD2	many	TRBV10-3	CAISLSSGGEYEQFF	TGTGCCATCAGCCTTTCTAGCGGGGGGGAATATGAGCAGTTCTTC
TRBJ2-5	-	few	TRBV27	CASRPGDWRETQYF	TGTGCCAGCAGGCCCGGTGATTGGAGAGAGACCCAGTACTTC
TRBJ2-1	-	-	TRBV20-1	CSAVLLRSYNEQFF	TGCAGTGCTGTGTTACTTCGCTCCTACAATGAGCAGTTCTTC
TRBJ2-7	-	-	TRBV6-5	CASSYSMLGGEQYF	TGTGCCAGCAGTTACTCGATGTTAGGGGGCGAGCAGTACTTC
TRBJ2-4	TRBD1	many	TRBV15	CATSRTSGGWYIQYF	TGTGCCACCAGCAGAACTTCAGGGGGCTGGTATATTCAGTACTTC
TRBJ2-1	TRBD1	many	TRBV11-2	CASSLGQGMEQFF	TGTGCCAGCAGCTTAGGACAGGGGATGGAGCAGTTCTTC
TRBJ1-5	-	few	TRBV4-3	CASSQAVGRNNQPQHF	TGCGCCAGCAGCCAAGCCGTAGGACGTAACAATCAGCCCCAGCATTTT
TRBJ2-1	TRBD2	-	TRBV27	CASSPLAGENNEQFF	TGTGCCAGCAGTCCCCTAGCGGGGGAGAACAATGAGCAGTTCTTC
TRBJ1-4	TRBD1	once	TRBV6-5	CASKRIAGQGPLVEQLFF	TGTGCCAGCAAACGTATCGCGGGACAGGGCCCCCTTGTTGAACAACTGTTTTTT
TRBJ1-1	TRBD1	few	TRBV20-1	CSARGAGGNTEAFF	TGCAGTGCTAGAGGGGCAGGGGGGAACACTGAAGCTTTCTTT
TRBJ2-1	TRBD2	many	TRBV6-6	CASSSGLAGGLLLVDEQFF	TGTGCCAGCAGTTCCGGACTAGCGGGGGGGCTTCTCCTTGTCGATGAGCAGTTCTTC
TRBJ1-1	-	-	TRBV7-9	CASSTHGGRNTEAFF	TGTGCCAGCAGCACACACGGGGGCCGGAACACTGAAGCTTTCTTT
TRBJ2-1	-	few	TRBV20-1	CSARVHSGTRSYNEQFF	TGCAGTGCTAGAGTTCACTCTGGGACTCGCTCCTACAATGAGCAGTTCTTC
TRBJ2-1	-	-	TRBV9	CASSVGPSGSYNEQFF	TGTGCCAGCAGCGTAGGTCCGTCCGGCTCCTACAATGAGCAGTTCTTC
TRBJ2-1	TRBD2	-	TRBV18	CASSPPGRGASSPYNEQFF	TGTGCCAGCTCACCACCTGGGCGGGGGGCGTCTTCCCCCTACAATGAGCAGTTCTTC
TRBJ2-3	-	-	TRBV27	CASRRDGTDTEYF	TGTGCCAGCAGGCGGGACGGCACAGATACGGAGTATTTT
TRBJ2-2	TRBD1	-	TRBV28	CASSPPDRGTGELFF	TGTGCCAGCAGCCCCCCGGACAGGGGCACCGGGGAGCTGTTTTTT
TRBJ1-2	-	few	TRBV4-3	CASSRQVSAGYTF	TGCGCCAGCAGTCGACAGGTATCAGCTGGCTACACCTTC
TRBJ2-5	-	few	TRBV7-2	CASSLSRGTETQYF	TGTGCCAGCAGCTTATCGCGAGGGACGGAGACCCAGTACTTC
TRBJ2-7	TRBD1	few	TRBV11-2	CASSVSTGSAYEQYF	TGTGCCAGCTCCGTTTCGACAGGGTCCGCCTACGAGCAGTACTTC
TRBJ2-1	TRBD2	few	TRBV7-3	CASSPSGGQYNEQFF	TGTGCCAGCAGTCCTAGCGGGGGCCAATACAATGAGCAGTTCTTC
TRBJ2-5	-	-	TRBV5-5	CASGKGTHETQYF	TGTGCCAGCGGCAAAGGGACCCATGAGACCCAGTACTTC
TRBJ2-3	-	-	TRBV5-1	CASSLGSEYDISTDTQYF	TGCGCCAGCAGCTTGGGGTCAGAATACGACATTAGCACAGATACGCAGTATTTT
TRBJ2-5	-	few	TRBV4-3	CASSQEAWMGRETQYF	TGCGCCAGCAGCCAAGAGGCTTGGATGGGTCGGGAGACCCAGTACTTC
TRBJ1-2	-	-	TRBV20-1	CSARDLGRVMSYTF	TGCAGTGCTAGAGATCTAGGCAGGGTAATGAGCTACACCTTC
TRBJ1-3	-	few	TRBV6-1	CASSEALGFGNTIYF	TGTGCCAGCAGTGAAGCCTTGGGTTTTGGAAACACCATATATTTT
TRBJ2-1	-	few	TRBV5-1	CASSSIVRGMDEQFF	TGCGCCAGCAGCTCCATTGTACGAGGTATGGATGAGCAGTTCTTC
TRBJ1-6	TRBD1	many	TRBV25-1	CASSEQGGNSPLHF	TGTGCCAGCAGTGAACAGGGGGGTAATTCACCCCTCCACTTT
TRBJ2-3	-	few	TRBV19	CASSIGQYTDTQYF	TGTGCCAGTAGTATTGGGCAGTACACAGATACGCAGTATTTT
TRBJ2-7	-	-	TRBV6-2/TRBV6-3	CASSTATGTPYEQYF	TGTGCCAGCAGTACTGCAACAGGGACCCCCTACGAGCAGTACTTC
TRBJ1-1	-	once	TRBV5-1	CASSLGWDTEAFF	TGCGCCAGCAGCTTGGGTTGGGACACTGAAGCTTTCTTT
TRBJ1-4	-	-	TRBV4-3	CASSRWGINEKLFF	TGCGCCAGCAGCCGATGGGGAATTAATGAAAAACTGTTTTTT
TRBJ2-5	-	-	TRBV5-1	CASTPYPGEETQYF	TGCGCCAGCACCCCTTACCCCGGGGAAGAGACCCAGTACTTC
TRBJ2-2	-	-	TRBV24-1	CATSDLRGPRDTGELFF	TGTGCCACCAGTGATTTACGGGGCCCGCGGGACACCGGGGAGCTGTTTTTT
TRBJ2-4	TRBD1	-	TRBV28	CASSSQTGGPKNIQYF	TGTGCCAGCAGTTCGCAGACAGGGGGCCCCAAAAACATTCAGTACTTC
TRBJ2-3	TRBD2	few	TRBV6-1	CASSGGGAADTQYF	TGTGCCAGCAGTGGCGGGGGGGCAGCAGATACGCAGTATTTT
TRBJ1-4	-	few	TRBV28	CASSRNEKLFF	TGTGCCAGCAGCCGGAATGAAAAACTGTTTTTT
TRBJ1-5	TRBD1	-	TRBV27	CASSSQPGRGRQPQHF	TGTGCCAGCAGCTCCCAGCCGGGCAGGGGGCGACAGCCCCAGCATTTT